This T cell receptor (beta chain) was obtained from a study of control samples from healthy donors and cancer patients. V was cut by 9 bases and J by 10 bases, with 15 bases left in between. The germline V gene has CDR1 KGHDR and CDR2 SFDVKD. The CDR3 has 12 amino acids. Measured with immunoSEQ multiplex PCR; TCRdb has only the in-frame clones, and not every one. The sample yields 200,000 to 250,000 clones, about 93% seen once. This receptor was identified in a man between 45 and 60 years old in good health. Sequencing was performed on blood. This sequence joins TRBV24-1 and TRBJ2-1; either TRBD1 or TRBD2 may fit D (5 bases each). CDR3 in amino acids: CATSSRGAEQFF. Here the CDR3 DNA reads TGTGCCACCTCCTCGAGGGGAGCAGAGCAGTTCTTC.